Below, 14 T cell receptor beta chains from the same sample are listed, as sequenced in a study of blood T cell repertoires in COVID-19. Profiling relied on immunoSEQ multiplex PCR, and the TCRdb table lists in-frame clones only, not all of them. The sample gives about 150,000 clones, over 70% of which show up once; around 6.3% is in the top ten. Sequencing used peripheral blood. The receptors derive from an elderly man with acute or convalescent COVID-19.

About this clone itself: This CDR3 is also generated by other DNA sequences in the sample. The chain carries TRBV27 and TRBJ2-7; 8 bases are shared with TRBD1. In germline, CDR1 is MNHEY, CDR2 SMNVEV (reference sequence). V lost 6 bases, J lost 2 bases, and 6 bases stayed unmatched. The CDR3 runs 14 residues. The CDR3 DNA sequence: TGTGCCAGCAGCTTCGGACAGGGCACCTACGAGCAGTACTTC. Its protein is CASSFGQGTYEQYF.

The chain is built from TRBV15 and TRBJ2-7; 8 nucleotides line up with TRBD2. V lost 0 bases to trimming and J lost 4 bases; unmatched junction nucleotides: 2. Germline V gene data show CDR1 as LNHNV and CDR2 as YYDKDF (reference sequence). The CDR3 covers 14 residues. This CDR3 is CATSRDRGGYEQYF. CDR3 bases: TGTGCCACCAGCAGAGACCGGGGGGGATACGAGCAGTACTTC. Full variable domain (remainder filled in from reference TRBV15 and TRBJ2-7): DAMVIQNPRYQVTQFGKPVTLSCSQTLNHNVMYWYQQKSSQAPKLLFHYYDKDFNNEADTPDNFQSRRPNTSFCFLDIRSPGLGDTAMYLCATSRDRGGYEQYFGPGTRLTVT.

The chain combines TRBV5-1 with TRBJ1-1, with 9 bases lining up with TRBD1. The CDR3 contains 14 residues. The germline CDR1 and CDR2 sequences are SGHRS and YFSETQ. V trimming: 4 bases; J trimming: 2 bases; junction bases outside the gene matches: 3. This CDR3 reads CASSVGQGNTEAFF. The CDR3 nucleotides read TGCGCCAGCAGCGTGGGACAGGGAAACACTGAAGCTTTCTTT.

J is TRBJ1-1 and V is TRBV4-1; D not certain. The CDR3 consists of 15 residues. The germline V gene has CDR1 MGHRA and CDR2 YSYEKL. V was trimmed by 1 base and J by 0 bases, leaving 9 bases between them. The CDR3 region is CASSQVEILNTEAFF. CDR3 nucleotide sequence: TGCGCCAGCAGCCAAGTGGAGATTTTGAACACTGAAGCTTTCTTT.

This chain links TRBV28 with TRBJ1-1; D is possibly TRBD1 (6 bases). The CDR3 contains 15 residues. The ends were cut back, 3 bases at V and 0 bases at J, with 11 bases in the middle. Germline V gives CDR1 MDHEN, CDR2 SYDVKM. The CDR3 protein is CASSFWTAMNTEAFF. CDR3 sequence (DNA): TGTGCCAGCAGTTTTTGGACAGCCATGAACACTGAAGCTTTCTTT.

The sample holds a few counts of this clone. The CDR3 DNA follows: TGTGCCAGCAGTGAGTTATTAGCGGGAGTGAACACCGGGGAGCTGTTTTTT. Translation: CASSELLAGVNTGELFF. The V gene is TRBV2, the J gene TRBJ2-2; 9 bases match TRBD2. Per germline, CDR1 SNHLY and CDR2 FYNNEI. The V segment lost 3 bases and the J segment 1 base; nucleotides outside the gene matches: 6. The CDR3 is 17 residues long.

The V and J genes are TRBV10-2 and TRBJ1-4; 8 bases are a match to TRBD1. Unmatched junction bases numbered 11, after V lost 9 bases and J lost 8 bases. This CDR3 is built from 14 residues. Germline CDR1 is WSHSY and CDR2 is SAAADI. DNA for the CDR3: TGCGCCAGTGCGCCAGGGGGCAGAGGGGAAAAACTGTTTTTT. This gives the protein CASAPGGRGEKLFF.

V is TRBV18 and J is TRBJ1-3; D is undetermined. V lost 3 bases to trimming and J lost 0 bases, with 15 bases between them. The CDR3 runs 17 residues. In germline, CDR1 is KGHSH, CDR2 LQKENI. The CDR3 reads CASSPPGDLSSGNTIYF. CDR3 DNA sequence: TGTGCCAGCTCACCCCCCGGTGACTTGAGCTCTGGAAACACCATATATTTT. Together with reference TRBV18 and TRBJ1-3, the CDR3 gives the full variable domain: NAGVMQNPRHLVRRRGQEARLRCSPMKGHSHVYWYRQLPEEGLKFMVYLQKENIIDESGMPKERFSAEFPKEGPSILRIQQVVRGDSAAYFCASSPPGDLSSGNTIYFGEGSWLTVV.

This chain connects TRBV6-4 to TRBJ2-3, with a weak D call TRBD2 (5 bases). The CDR3 loop spans 14 amino acids. V dropped 4 bases and J dropped 1 base, with 9 bases sitting between them. Germline assignment: CDR1 MRHNA and CDR2 SNTAGT. The DNA of the CDR3 is TGTGCCAGCAGTGTGGTGGAGGGCACAGATACGCAGTATTTT. Translation gives CASSVVEGTDTQYF.

J is TRBJ1-5 and V is TRBV6-1; tentative D call: TRBD1 (6 bases). V was trimmed by 3 bases and J by 7 bases, leaving 16 bases between them. This CDR3 comprises 15 residues. Germline V gives CDR1 MNHNS, CDR2 SASEGT. This CDR3 is CASSERGIWGQPQHF. DNA for the CDR3: TGTGCCAGCAGTGAGAGGGGGATTTGGGGACAGCCCCAGCATTTT.

Details on this clone: Additional DNA sequences in this sample encode the identical CDR3. The V gene is TRBV5-1, the J gene TRBJ1-1; no clear D. Germline V gene lookup returns CDR1 SGHRS and CDR2 YFSETQ. Trimming shortened V by 7 bases and J by 4 bases, and 8 bases separated the two germline ends. The CDR3 loop spans 11 amino acids. The CDR3, as DNA: TGCGCCAGCCGCGAGGGCACTGAAGCTTTCTTT. Protein: CASREGTEAFF.

V and J are TRBV6-4 and TRBJ2-3; possible D gene TRBD2, 5 bases. V lost 4 bases to trimming and J lost 1 base, with 12 bases between them. This CDR3 is 15 amino acids long. CDR1 MRHNA and CDR2 SNTAGT come from the germline V gene. For the CDR3, the DNA is TGTGCCAGCAGTGCCGGTGGTAGCGGCACAGATACGCAGTATTTT. Residues: CASSAGGSGTDTQYF.

This clone was picked up one time. V gene TRBV5-6 combines with J gene TRBJ1-5, with 11 positions matching TRBD1. This CDR3 region has 18 residues. Germline V gives CDR1 SGHDT, CDR2 YYEEEE. The junction had 12 bases not matched to a gene; V was cut back by 4 bases and J by 3 bases. The CDR3 protein is CASSPPPGQGGYNQPQHF. The CDR3 bases are TGTGCCAGCAGCCCTCCCCCGGGACAGGGGGGCTACAATCAGCCCCAGCATTTT. Supplemented by reference TRBV5-6 and TRBJ1-5, the full variable domain reads DAGVTQSPTHLIKTRGQQVTLRCSPKSGHDTVSWYQQALGQGPQFIFQYYEEEERQRGNFPDRFSGHQFPNYSSELNVNALLLGDSALYLCASSPPPGQGGYNQPQHFGDGTRLSIL.

The chain joins TRBV29-1 to TRBJ2-7, with D possibly being TRBD1 (7 bases). This CDR3 region has 12 residues. In germline, CDR1 is SQVTM, CDR2 ANQGSEA. Trimming cost V 4 bases and J 5 bases, with 12 bases left between them. The CDR3 sequence: CSVGGTVDEQYF. DNA for the CDR3: TGCAGCGTTGGCGGGACAGTAGACGAGCAGTACTTC.